Each of the 11 T cell receptor beta chains below was sequenced from the same sample in a study of blood T cells in healthy people across ages. Together with a sample-barcoded 5' primer, a J-beta primer mix was included in a second PCR lasting about 6 to 11 cycles. Via MiXCR, TCRdb re-called the 5' RACE reads, giving one row per CDR3 protein. This table has hundreds of thousands of distinct CDR3 sequences, under 45% appearing once. Sequences were obtained from blood. The source of these receptors is a man in his 60s in good health.

The rearrangement links TRBV29-1 to TRBJ2-1; unclear D gene. Trimming stripped 4 bases from V and 6 bases from J, with 10 bases between. The CDR3 sequence is 12 residues long. The V gene's germline CDR1 is SQVTM and CDR2 ANQGSEA. The CDR3 DNA follows: TGCAGCGTTGGTCCGGTAGGCAATGAGCAGTTCTTC. It is translated as CSVGPVGNEQFF.

There are a few counts of this clonotype. The CDR3 coding sequence is TGTGCCAGCAGCGCTAGCGGGGGTTACTCCTACGAGCAGTACTTC. This codes for CASSASGGYSYEQYF. V is TRBV7-2 and J is TRBJ2-7; 10 bases line up with TRBD2. Germline trimming cut 5 bases from V and 0 bases from J; bases unmatched to any gene: 4. Looked up from germline, CDR1 is SGHTA and CDR2 is FQGNSA. The CDR3 consists of 15 residues.

This clonotype occurred a few times. The V and J genes are TRBV13 and TRBJ2-4; D remains ambiguous. Germline lookup yields CDR1 PRHDT and CDR2 FYEKMQ (reference sequence). The CDR3 runs to 13 residues. The ends were cut back, 0 bases at V and 13 bases at J, with 13 bases in the middle. The CDR3 loop is CASSLGQRAPQYF. CDR3 bases: TGTGCCAGCAGCTTAGGACAACGAGCCCCCCAGTACTTC.

The rearrangement uses TRBV5-1 and TRBJ2-7; the D gene is possibly TRBD2 (6 bases). CDR1 is SGHRS, CDR2 YFSETQ, per germline. With 0 bases removed from V and 7 bases from J, the gap between germline ends came to 17 bases. The CDR3 extends over 15 amino acids. The CDR3 region has the DNA TGCGCCAGCAGCTTGGATGGAGGGTCCCACAATGAGCAGTACTTC. Its protein is CASSLDGGSHNEQYF.

The CDR3 is CSVMEALRNEQFF. The CDR3 DNA sequence: TGCAGCGTTATGGAGGCACTCCGCAATGAGCAGTTCTTC. The gene calls are TRBV29-1 and TRBJ2-1; D is possibly TRBD2 (5 bases). Trimming removed 5 bases at V and 6 bases at J, with 14 bases between. Germline assignment: CDR1 SQVTM and CDR2 ANQGSEA. The CDR3 contains 13 residues.

This clonotype has ten or more counts. The chain combines TRBV7-2 with TRBJ2-7, with D possibly matching TRBD2 (6 bases). With 6 bases removed from V and 3 bases from J, the gap between germline ends came to 12 bases. CDR1 SGHTA and CDR2 FQGNSA come from the germline V gene. The CDR3 has 13 amino acids. The CDR3 nucleotides are TGTGCCAGCAGTCCGACCGGGGGCTACGAGCAGTACTTC. Protein sequence: CASSPTGGYEQYF.

This chain uses TRBV10-3 with TRBJ1-4, with a possible D match to TRBD1 (6 bases). Germline-derived CDR1 and CDR2 are ENHRY and SYGVKD. This CDR3 is 15 amino acids long. V gave up 2 bases and J gave up 2 bases, with 9 bases separating them. The CDR3 sequence is CAISEEGGTNEKLFF. The CDR3 DNA is TGTGCCATCAGTGAGGAAGGGGGGACTAATGAAAAACTGTTTTTT.

V is TRBV6-1 and J is TRBJ1-2; no firm D call. CDR3 length: 15 residues. Looked up from germline, CDR1 is MNHNS and CDR2 is SASEGT. V lost 6 bases and J lost 6, with 20 bases in between. CDR3 coding DNA: TGTGCCAGCAGGGGCCCCGGACCCCCGCAGAATGGCTACACCTTC. It translates to CASRGPGPPQNGYTF.

V is TRBV4-1 and J is TRBJ2-3; D tentatively reads TRBD1 or TRBD2 (5 bases each). CDR1 is MGHRA, CDR2 YSYEKL, per germline. With 3 bases removed from V and 4 bases from J, the gap between germline ends came to 14 bases. The CDR3 is 15 amino acids. CDR3 DNA: TGCGCCAGCAGCCACCTTCAGGGAGTCGCAGATACGCAGTATTTT. Translating gives CASSHLQGVADTQYF.

The chain uses TRBV20-1 and TRBJ2-7, with 8 nucleotides matching TRBD2. After removal of 4 bases from V and 3 bases from J, the junction contained 14 bases not matched to a gene. CDR3 length: 16 amino acids. From germline, CDR1 is DFQATT and CDR2 SNEGSKA (reference sequence). CDR3 region: CSATSLRAGGSYEQYF. The CDR3 nucleotides read TGCAGTGCTACCTCACTACGCGCGGGGGGTAGCTACGAGCAGTACTTC.

In this sample, this clonotype turned up a few times. The chain carries TRBV7-9 and TRBJ1-5; D is undetermined. The CDR3 loop spans 12 amino acids. Germline V gene sequence: CDR1 SEHNR, CDR2 FQNEAQ (reference sequence). Between the trimmed V and J ends, which lost 2 bases and 4 bases, there was a span of 3 bases. DNA of the CDR3: TGTGCCAGCAGCTTACAGAATCAGCCCCAGCATTTT. This gives the protein CASSLQNQPQHF.